This T cell receptor beta chain is drawn from a study of CD8+CD57+ T cells in acquired aplastic anemia. The overall study: The DNA of sorted CD4+ and CD8+ cells averaged about 3 ug.

Profiling that covered TCR beta VDJ and CDR3 relied on genomic DNA as its template. TCRdb re-called the reads with MiXCR, one entry per CDR3 protein. The sample holds 100,000 to 150,000 distinct CDR3 sequences, about 43% seen once. About this clonotype: Its antigen is unknown. Compared with germline, one end of the junction differs, possibly owing to a read error.

Whole-study findings and limits: Approximately 27 CD8+ CDR3 sequences occurred in both the patients and the controls.

Sequenced patients had shown CD8+CD57+ cell expansion by flow cytometry. Each patient carried a diagnosis of severe acquired aplastic anemia. This receptor was identified in a human donor with aplastic anemia. Sample: sorted CD4+, CD8+, or CD8+CD57+ T cells (not recorded which) from PBMCs.

The CDR3 nucleotides read TGTGCCGGCAGATCGGGGGTAGGGGTCTCTAATTCACCCCTCCACTTT. This translates into CAGRSGVGVSNSPLHF. The chain combines TRBV7-3 with TRBJ1-6; D might be TRBD1 (5 bases). Germline-derived CDR1 and CDR2 are SGHTA and FQGTGA. This CDR3 region has 16 residues.